This T cell receptor beta chain stems from a study of OX40 agonist ivuxolimab in advanced cancers. The CDR3 has 15 residues. Unmatched junction bases numbered 8, after V lost 6 bases and J lost 6 bases. Germline CDR1 and CDR2: LNHDA and SQIVND (reference sequence). Measured with immunoSEQ multiplex PCR; TCRdb has only the in-frame clones, and not every one. The sample consists of approximately 15,000 clones, around nine tenths of them appearing once. This specimen consisted of CD4+ or CD8+ T cells sorted from blood, obtained in a trial of the OX40 agonist ivuxolimab. This chain links TRBV19 with TRBJ2-1; 10 positions agree with TRBD2. The sequence derives from an adult with an advanced solid tumor such as melanoma, head and neck, liver or kidney cancer. The CDR3: CASRAGLALFNEQFF. The CDR3 nucleotides read TGTGCCAGTAGGGCGGGACTAGCGCTATTCAATGAGCAGTTCTTC.